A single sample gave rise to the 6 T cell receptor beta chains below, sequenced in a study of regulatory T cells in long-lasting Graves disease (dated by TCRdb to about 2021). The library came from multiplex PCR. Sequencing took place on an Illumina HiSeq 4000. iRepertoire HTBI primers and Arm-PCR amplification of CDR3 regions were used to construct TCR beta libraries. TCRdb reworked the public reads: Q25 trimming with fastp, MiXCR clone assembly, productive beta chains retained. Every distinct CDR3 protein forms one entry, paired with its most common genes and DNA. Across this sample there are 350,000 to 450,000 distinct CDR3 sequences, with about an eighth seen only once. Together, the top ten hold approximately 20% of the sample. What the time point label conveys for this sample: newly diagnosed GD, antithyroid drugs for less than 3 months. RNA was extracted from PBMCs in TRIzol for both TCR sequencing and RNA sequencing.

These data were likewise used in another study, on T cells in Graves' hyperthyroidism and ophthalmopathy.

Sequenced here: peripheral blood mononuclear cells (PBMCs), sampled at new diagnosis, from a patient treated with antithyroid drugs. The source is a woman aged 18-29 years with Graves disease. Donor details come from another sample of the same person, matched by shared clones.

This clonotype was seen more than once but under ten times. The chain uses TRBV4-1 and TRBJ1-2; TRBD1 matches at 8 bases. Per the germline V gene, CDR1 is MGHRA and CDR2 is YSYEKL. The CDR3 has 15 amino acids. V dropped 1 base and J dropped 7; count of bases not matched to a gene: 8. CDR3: CASSQGPQGARGYTF. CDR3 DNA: TGCGCCAGCAGCCAAGGACCCCAGGGGGCGCGTGGCTACACCTTC.

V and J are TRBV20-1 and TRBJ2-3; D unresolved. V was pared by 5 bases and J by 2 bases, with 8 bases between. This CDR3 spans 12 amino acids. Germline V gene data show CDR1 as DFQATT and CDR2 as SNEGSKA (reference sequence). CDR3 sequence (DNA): TGCAGTGCTGAACTTTACACAGATACGCAGTATTTT. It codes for CSAELYTDTQYF.

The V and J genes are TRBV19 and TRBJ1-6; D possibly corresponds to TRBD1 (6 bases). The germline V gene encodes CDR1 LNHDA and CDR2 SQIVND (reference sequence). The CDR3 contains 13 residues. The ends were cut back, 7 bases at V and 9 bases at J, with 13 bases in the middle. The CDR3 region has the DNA TGTGCCAGTACCTGGGGAGGGGGTTCACCCCTCCACTTT. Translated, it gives CASTWGGGSPLHF.

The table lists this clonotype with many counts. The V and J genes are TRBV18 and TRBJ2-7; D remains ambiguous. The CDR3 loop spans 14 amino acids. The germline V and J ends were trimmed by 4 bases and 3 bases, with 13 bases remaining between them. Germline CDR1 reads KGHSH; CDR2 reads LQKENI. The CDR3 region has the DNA TGTGCCAGCTCACTATGGCCCGACGACTACGAGCAGTACTTC. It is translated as CASSLWPDDYEQYF.

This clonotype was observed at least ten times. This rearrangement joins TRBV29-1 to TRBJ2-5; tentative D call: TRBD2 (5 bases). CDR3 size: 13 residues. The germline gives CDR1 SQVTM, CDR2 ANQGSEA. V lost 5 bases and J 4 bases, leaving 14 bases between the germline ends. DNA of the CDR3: TGCAGCGTTATCCTTAATCGGGGAGAGACCCAGTACTTC. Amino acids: CSVILNRGETQYF.

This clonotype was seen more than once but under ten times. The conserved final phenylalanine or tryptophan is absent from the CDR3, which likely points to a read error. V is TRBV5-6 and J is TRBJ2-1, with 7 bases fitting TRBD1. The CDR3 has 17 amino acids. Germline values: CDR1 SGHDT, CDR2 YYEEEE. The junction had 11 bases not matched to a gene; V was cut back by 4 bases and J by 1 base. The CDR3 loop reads CASSPITGALSYNEQFL. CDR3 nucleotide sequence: TGTGCCAGCAGCCCAATAACAGGGGCTTTGTCCTACAATGAGCAGTTCCTC.